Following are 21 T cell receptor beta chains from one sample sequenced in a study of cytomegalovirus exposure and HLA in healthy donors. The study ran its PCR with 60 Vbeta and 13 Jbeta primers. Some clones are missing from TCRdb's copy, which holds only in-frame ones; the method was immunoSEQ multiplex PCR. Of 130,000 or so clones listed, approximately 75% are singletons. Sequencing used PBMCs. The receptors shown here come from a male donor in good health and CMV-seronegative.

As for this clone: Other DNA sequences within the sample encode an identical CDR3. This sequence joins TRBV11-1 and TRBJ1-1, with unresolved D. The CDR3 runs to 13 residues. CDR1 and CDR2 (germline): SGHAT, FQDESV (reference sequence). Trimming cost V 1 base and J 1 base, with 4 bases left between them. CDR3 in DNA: TGTGCCAGCAGCTTAGGGCAGAACACTGAAGCTTTCTTT. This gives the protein CASSLGQNTEAFF. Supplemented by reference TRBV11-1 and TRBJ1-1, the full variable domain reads EAEVAQSPRYKITEKSQAVAFWCDPISGHATLYWYRQILGQGPELLVQFQDESVVDDSQLPKDRFSAERLKGVDSTLKIQPAELGDSAMYLCASSLGQNTEAFFGQGTRLTVV.

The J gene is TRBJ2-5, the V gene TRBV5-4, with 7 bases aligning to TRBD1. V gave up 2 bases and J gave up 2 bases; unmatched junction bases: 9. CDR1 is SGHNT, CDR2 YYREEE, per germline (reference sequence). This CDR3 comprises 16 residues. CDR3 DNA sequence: TGTGCCAGCAGCTTACCCTGGACAGGCCGACAAGAGACCCAGTACTTC. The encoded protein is CASSLPWTGRQETQYF.

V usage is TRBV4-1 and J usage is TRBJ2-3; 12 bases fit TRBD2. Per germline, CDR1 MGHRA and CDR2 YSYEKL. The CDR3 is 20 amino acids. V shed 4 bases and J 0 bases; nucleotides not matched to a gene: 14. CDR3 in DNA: TGCGCCAGCAGCCTACCCTTCGGGCTAGCGGGGGGGCTAAGCACAGATACGCAGTATTTT. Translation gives CASSLPFGLAGGLSTDTQYF.

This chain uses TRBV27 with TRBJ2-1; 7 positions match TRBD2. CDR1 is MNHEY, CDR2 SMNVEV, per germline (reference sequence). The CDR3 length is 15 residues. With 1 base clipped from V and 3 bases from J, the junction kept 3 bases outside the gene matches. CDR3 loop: CASSLWASGYNEQFF. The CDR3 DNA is TGTGCCAGCAGTTTATGGGCTAGCGGCTACAATGAGCAGTTCTTC.

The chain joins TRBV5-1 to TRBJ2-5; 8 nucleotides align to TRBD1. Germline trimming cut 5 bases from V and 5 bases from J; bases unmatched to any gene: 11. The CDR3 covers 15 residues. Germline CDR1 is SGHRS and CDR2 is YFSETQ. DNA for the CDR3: TGCGCCAGCAGAGGCGCAGGGGGCGCGTCGGAGACCCAGTACTTC. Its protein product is CASRGAGGASETQYF.

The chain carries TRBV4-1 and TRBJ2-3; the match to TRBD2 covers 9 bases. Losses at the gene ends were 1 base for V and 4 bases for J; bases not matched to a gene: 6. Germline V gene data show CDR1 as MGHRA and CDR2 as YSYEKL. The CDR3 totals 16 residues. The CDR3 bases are TGCGCCAGCAGCCAAGGGGGCGGGGGGGTCCCAGATACGCAGTATTTT. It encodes CASSQGGGGVPDTQYF.

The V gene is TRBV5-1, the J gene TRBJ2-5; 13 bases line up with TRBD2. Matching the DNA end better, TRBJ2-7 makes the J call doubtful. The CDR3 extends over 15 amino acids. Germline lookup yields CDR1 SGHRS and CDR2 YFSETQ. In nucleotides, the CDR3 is TGCGCCAGCAGCCTCCGGACTAGCGGGGGCTACGAGCAGTACTTC. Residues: CASSLRTSGGYEQYF.

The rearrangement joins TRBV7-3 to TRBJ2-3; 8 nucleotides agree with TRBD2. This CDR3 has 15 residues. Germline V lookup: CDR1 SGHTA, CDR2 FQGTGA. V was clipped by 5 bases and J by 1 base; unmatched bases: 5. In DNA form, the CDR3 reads TGTGCCAGCAGCCCGCGAGCGGGGGGCACAGATACGCAGTATTTT. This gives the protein CASSPRAGGTDTQYF.

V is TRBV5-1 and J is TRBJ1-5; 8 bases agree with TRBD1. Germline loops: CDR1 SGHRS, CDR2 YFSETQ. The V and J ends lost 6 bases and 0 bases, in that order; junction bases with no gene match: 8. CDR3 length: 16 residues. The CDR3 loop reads CASNSSGGPSNQPQHF. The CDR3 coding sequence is TGCGCCAGCAACTCCTCAGGGGGCCCTAGCAATCAGCCCCAGCATTTT. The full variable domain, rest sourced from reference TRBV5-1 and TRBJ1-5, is KAGVTQTPRYLIKTRGQQVTLSCSPISGHRSVSWYQQTPGQGLQFLFEYFSETQRNKGNFPGRFSGRQFSNSRSEMNVSTLELGDSALYLCASNSSGGPSNQPQHFGDGTRLSIL.

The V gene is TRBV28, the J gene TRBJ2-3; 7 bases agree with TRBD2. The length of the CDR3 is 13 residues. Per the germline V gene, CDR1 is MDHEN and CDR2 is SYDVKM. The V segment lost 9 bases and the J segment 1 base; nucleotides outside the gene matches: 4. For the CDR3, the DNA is TGTGCCAGAAAGGCGGGGGGCACAGATACGCAGTATTTT. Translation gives CARKAGGTDTQYF.

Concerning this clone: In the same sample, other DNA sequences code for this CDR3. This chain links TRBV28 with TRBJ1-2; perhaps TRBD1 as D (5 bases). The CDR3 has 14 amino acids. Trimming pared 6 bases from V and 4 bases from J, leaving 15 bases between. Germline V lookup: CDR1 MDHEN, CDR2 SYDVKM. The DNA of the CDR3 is TGTGCCAGCAGCCGAAACCAGGGCCCCTATGGCTACACCTTC. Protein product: CASSRNQGPYGYTF.

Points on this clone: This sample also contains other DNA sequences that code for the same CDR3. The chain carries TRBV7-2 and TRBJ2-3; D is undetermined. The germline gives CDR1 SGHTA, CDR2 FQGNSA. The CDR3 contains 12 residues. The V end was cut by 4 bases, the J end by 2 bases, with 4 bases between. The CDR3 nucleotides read TGTGCCAGCAGCTCCTACACAGATACGCAGTATTTT. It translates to CASSSYTDTQYF.

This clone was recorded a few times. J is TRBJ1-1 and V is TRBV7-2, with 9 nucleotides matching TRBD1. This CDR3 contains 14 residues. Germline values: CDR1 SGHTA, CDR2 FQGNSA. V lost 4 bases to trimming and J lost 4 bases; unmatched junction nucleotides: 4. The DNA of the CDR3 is TGTGCCAGCAGCTCCACAGGGGGCGGCACTGAAGCTTTCTTT. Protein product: CASSSTGGGTEAFF.

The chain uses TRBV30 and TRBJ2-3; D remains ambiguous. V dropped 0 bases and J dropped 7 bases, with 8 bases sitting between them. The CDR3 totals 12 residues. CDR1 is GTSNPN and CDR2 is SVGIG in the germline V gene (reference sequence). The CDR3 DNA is TGTGCCTGGAGTGTAAACAGTAATACGCAGTATTTT. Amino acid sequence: CAWSVNSNTQYF.

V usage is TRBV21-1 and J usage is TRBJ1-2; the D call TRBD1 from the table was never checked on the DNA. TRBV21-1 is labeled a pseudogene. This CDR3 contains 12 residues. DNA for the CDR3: TGTGCCAGCAGGGACAGAAAATATGGCTACACCTTC. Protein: CASRDRKYGYTF.

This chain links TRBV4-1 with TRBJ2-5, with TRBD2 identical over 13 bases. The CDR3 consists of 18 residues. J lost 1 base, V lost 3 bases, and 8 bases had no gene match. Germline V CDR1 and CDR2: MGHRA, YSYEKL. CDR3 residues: CASSHYTSGGAFQETQYF. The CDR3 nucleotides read TGCGCCAGCAGCCACTACACTAGCGGGGGGGCCTTCCAAGAGACCCAGTACTTC.

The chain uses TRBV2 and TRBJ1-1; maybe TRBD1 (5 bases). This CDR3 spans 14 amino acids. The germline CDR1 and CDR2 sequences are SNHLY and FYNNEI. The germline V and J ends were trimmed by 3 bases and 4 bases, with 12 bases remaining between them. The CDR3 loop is CASSEQGPATEAFF. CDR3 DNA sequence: TGTGCCAGCAGTGAGCAGGGCCCCGCCACTGAAGCTTTCTTT.

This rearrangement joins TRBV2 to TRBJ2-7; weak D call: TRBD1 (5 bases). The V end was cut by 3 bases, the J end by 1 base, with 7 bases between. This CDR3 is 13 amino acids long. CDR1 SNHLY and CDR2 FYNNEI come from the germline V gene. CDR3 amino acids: CASSDGQSYEQYF. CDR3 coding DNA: TGTGCCAGCAGTGATGGACAATCCTACGAGCAGTACTTC. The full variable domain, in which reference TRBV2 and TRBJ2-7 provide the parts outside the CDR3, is EPEVTQTPSHQVTQMGQEVILRCVPISNHLYFYWYRQILGQKVEFLVSFYNNEISEKSEIFDDQFSVERPDGSNFTLKIRSTKLEDSAMYFCASSDGQSYEQYFGPGTRLTVT.

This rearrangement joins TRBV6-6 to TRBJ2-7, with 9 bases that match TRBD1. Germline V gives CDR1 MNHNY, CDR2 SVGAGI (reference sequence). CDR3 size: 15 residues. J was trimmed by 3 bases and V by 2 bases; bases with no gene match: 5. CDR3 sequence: CASSYGDRGFYEQYF. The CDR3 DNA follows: TGTGCCAGCAGTTACGGAGACAGGGGGTTCTACGAGCAGTACTTC.

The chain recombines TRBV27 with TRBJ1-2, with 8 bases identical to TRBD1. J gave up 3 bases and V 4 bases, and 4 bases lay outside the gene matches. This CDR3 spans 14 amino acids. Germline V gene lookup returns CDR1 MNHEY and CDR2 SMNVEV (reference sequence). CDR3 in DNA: TGTGCCAGCAGTTCCCCAGGGGGCTACTATGGCTACACCTTC. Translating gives CASSSPGGYYGYTF.

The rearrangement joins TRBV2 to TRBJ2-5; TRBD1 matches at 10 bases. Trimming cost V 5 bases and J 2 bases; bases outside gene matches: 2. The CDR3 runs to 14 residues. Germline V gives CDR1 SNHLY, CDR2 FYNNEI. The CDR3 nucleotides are TGTGCCAGCAGTCCGGACAGGGGGCAAGAGACCCAGTACTTC. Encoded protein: CASSPDRGQETQYF.